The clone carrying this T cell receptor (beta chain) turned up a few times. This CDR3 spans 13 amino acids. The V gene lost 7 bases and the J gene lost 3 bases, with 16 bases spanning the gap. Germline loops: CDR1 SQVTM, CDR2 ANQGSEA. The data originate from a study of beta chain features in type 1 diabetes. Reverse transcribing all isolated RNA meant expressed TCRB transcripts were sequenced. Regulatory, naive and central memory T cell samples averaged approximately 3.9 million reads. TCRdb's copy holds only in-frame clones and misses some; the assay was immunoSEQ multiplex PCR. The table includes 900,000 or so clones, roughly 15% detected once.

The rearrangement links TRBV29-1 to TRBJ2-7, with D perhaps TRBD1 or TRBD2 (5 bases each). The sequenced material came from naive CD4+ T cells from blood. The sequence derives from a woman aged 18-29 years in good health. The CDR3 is CSGWDPKYYEQYF. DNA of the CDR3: TGCAGCGGTTGGGACCCCAAGTACTACGAGCAGTACTTC.